These 28 T cell receptor beta chains originate from one sample sequenced in a study of control samples from healthy donors and cancer patients. This table comes from immunoSEQ multiplex PCR, and its TCRdb copy is limited to in-frame clones, with some not included. The sample contains 110,000 to 150,000 clones, 85% to 95% of which appear only once. Sample: PBMCs. These receptors were taken from a man aged 55-75 years with colorectal cancer.

The chain links TRBV19 to TRBJ1-2; TRBD1 matches 8 bases. V was pared by 3 bases and J by 4 bases, with 7 bases of the junction left unmatched. This CDR3 contains 15 residues. Germline CDR1 LNHDA, CDR2 SQIVND (reference sequence). Here the CDR3 reads CASSIAGRGLYGYTF. CDR3 bases: TGTGCCAGTAGTATTGCTGGCAGGGGGCTCTATGGCTACACCTTC.

The sample holds one count of this clone. The chain links TRBV19 to TRBJ1-2; D gene unclear. This CDR3 has 15 amino acids. Germline V CDR1 and CDR2: LNHDA, SQIVND (reference sequence). With 7 bases removed from V and 0 bases from J, the gap between germline ends came to 15 bases. The CDR3 here is CASTPGRASNYGYTF. As DNA, the CDR3 is TGTGCCAGTACCCCCGGGCGAGCCTCTAACTATGGCTACACCTTC.

The rearrangement joins TRBV6-4 to TRBJ1-1; D perhaps matches TRBD1 (6 bases). V dropped 10 bases and J dropped 5 bases, with 17 bases sitting between them. In germline, CDR1 is MRHNA, CDR2 SNTAGT. The CDR3 has 13 amino acids. The CDR3 here is CAIWTEEGTEAFF. CDR3 DNA: TGTGCCATTTGGACAGAAGAGGGGACTGAAGCTTTCTTT.

This clone was seen once. The rearrangement links TRBV29-1 to TRBJ2-7; D is perhaps TRBD1 or TRBD2 (6 bases each). The CDR3 sequence is 15 residues long. The ends were cut back, 1 base at V and 2 bases at J, with 15 bases in the middle. Germline CDR1 is SQVTM and CDR2 is ANQGSEA. The CDR3 sequence is CSVEVRGVGAYEQYF. Here the CDR3 DNA reads TGCAGCGTTGAAGTAAGGGGGGTTGGGGCCTACGAGCAGTACTTC.

The chain links TRBV6-1 to TRBJ1-5; D gene ambiguous. The V and J ends lost 1 base and 9 bases respectively, with 13 bases between them. CDR1 and CDR2 (germline): MNHNS, SASEGT. The CDR3 runs to 14 residues. CDR3 sequence reads: CASSEGAGRGPQHF. DNA of the CDR3: TGTGCCAGCAGTGAAGGAGCAGGCCGTGGGCCCCAGCATTTT.

The V gene is TRBV5-1, the J gene TRBJ2-6, with D perhaps TRBD1 (6 bases). CDR3 size: 17 residues. V shed 0 bases and J shed 2 bases, with 12 bases lying between them. Per germline, CDR1 SGHRS and CDR2 YFSETQ. DNA of the CDR3: TGCGCCAGCAGCTTGGGCTCTCAGGGGCCTGGGGCCAACGTCCTGACTTTC. Its translation: CASSLGSQGPGANVLTF.

The DNA for the CDR3 is TGTGCCAGCACTGCGGGCACTGAAGCTTTCTTT. It is translated as CASTAGTEAFF. V and J are TRBV5-4 and TRBJ1-1; D is unresolved. V was shortened by 6 bases and J by 4 bases, with 7 bases between the two germline ends. Germline V gene data show CDR1 as SGHNT and CDR2 as YYREEE (reference sequence). The CDR3 is 11 amino acids.

The rearrangement joins TRBV10-3 to TRBJ1-6; 8 bases fit TRBD1. CDR3 size: 15 residues. Looked up from germline, CDR1 is ENHRY and CDR2 is SYGVKD. V lost 6 bases, J lost 2 bases, and 3 bases stayed unmatched. Here the CDR3 DNA reads TGTGCCATCAGCGGACAGGGACCCTATAATTCACCCCTCCACTTT. Protein sequence: CAISGQGPYNSPLHF.

The chain recombines TRBV19 with TRBJ1-1, with 8 nucleotides matching TRBD1. V lost 6 bases, J lost 0 bases, and 3 bases stayed unmatched. The CDR3 length is 14 residues. Germline values: CDR1 LNHDA, CDR2 SQIVND (reference sequence). Written as DNA, the CDR3 is TGTGCCAGTAGGGACAGGGTGGTGAACACTGAAGCTTTCTTT. Translated: CASRDRVVNTEAFF.

Only a few counts were recorded for this clone. This rearrangement joins TRBV19 to TRBJ2-7; possibly TRBD2 for D (5 bases). With 5 bases removed from V and 2 bases from J, the gap between germline ends came to 10 bases. There are 13 residues in the CDR3. Germline V gives CDR1 LNHDA, CDR2 SQIVND (reference sequence). The CDR3, as DNA: TGTGCCAGTAGTTCAGGACTGGCCTACGAGCAGTACTTC. Translated, it gives CASSSGLAYEQYF.

This chain connects TRBV27 to TRBJ2-2; 7 nucleotides line up with TRBD1. Germline V gives CDR1 MNHEY, CDR2 SMNVEV (reference sequence). The length of the CDR3 is 15 residues. The trim removed 4 bases at V and 1 base at J, leaving 3 bases unmatched. In DNA form, the CDR3 reads TGTGCCAGCAGTTCCGGGACAGTGAACACCGGGGAGCTGTTTTTT. This codes for CASSSGTVNTGELFF.

The chain couples TRBV11-1 to TRBJ2-5; D assignment may be TRBD1 or TRBD2 (5 bases each). CDR1 SGHAT and CDR2 FQDESV come from the germline V gene (reference sequence). The CDR3 extends over 15 amino acids. The V gene lost 5 bases and the J gene lost 5 bases, with 18 bases spanning the gap. The CDR3 DNA reads TGTGCCAGCAGCCCCGAATGGGGGACCGCGGAGACCCAGTACTTC. Its protein product is CASSPEWGTAETQYF.

This chain links TRBV7-9 with TRBJ1-3; 8 positions match TRBD1. This CDR3 is 15 amino acids long. With 5 bases clipped from V and 2 bases from J, the junction kept 5 bases outside the gene matches. Looked up from germline, CDR1 is SEHNR and CDR2 is FQNEAQ (reference sequence). The CDR3 nucleotides are TGTGCCAGCAGCCAGGGACAGGCGGCTGGAAACACCATATATTTT. It yields the protein CASSQGQAAGNTIYF.

This chain connects TRBV18 to TRBJ1-1; TRBD1 aligns across 8 bases. The ends lost 3 bases at V and 3 bases at J; junction bases unmatched: 3. The CDR3 spans 14 residues. Germline loops: CDR1 KGHSH, CDR2 LQKENI. This CDR3 is CASSPVQGDTEAFF. CDR3 in DNA: TGTGCCAGCTCACCGGTACAGGGGGACACTGAAGCTTTCTTT. Variable domain in full (rest from reference TRBV18 and TRBJ1-1): NAGVMQNPRHLVRRRGQEARLRCSPMKGHSHVYWYRQLPEEGLKFMVYLQKENIIDESGMPKERFSAEFPKEGPSILRIQQVVRGDSAAYFCASSPVQGDTEAFFGQGTRLTVV.

This chain links TRBV4-1 with TRBJ1-2; 8 bases fit TRBD1. The junction had 0 bases not matched to a gene; V was cut back by 1 base and J by 2 bases. This CDR3 has 14 amino acids. Germline loops: CDR1 MGHRA, CDR2 YSYEKL. CDR3 DNA: TGCGCCAGCAGCCAAGGGACAGGGAACTATGGCTACACCTTC. This encodes CASSQGTGNYGYTF.

Only one count was recorded for this clone. V usage is TRBV28 and J usage is TRBJ1-5; D may be TRBD1 (6 bases). Trimming removed 7 bases at V and 2 bases at J, with 15 bases between. Looked up from germline, CDR1 is MDHEN and CDR2 is SYDVKM. CDR3 length: 15 amino acids. In DNA, the CDR3 is TGTGCCAGCACTTCAGGGGCAGGGGGCAATCAGCCCCAGCATTTT. Protein: CASTSGAGGNQPQHF.

This rearrangement joins TRBV12-3 or TRBV12-4 to TRBJ2-5; a weak D match, TRBD2 (6 bases). This CDR3 region has 13 residues. The V end was cut by 3 bases, the J end by 3 bases, with 8 bases between. Here the CDR3 reads CASSLVAEETQYF. In DNA form, the CDR3 reads TGTGCCAGCAGTTTGGTAGCGGAAGAGACCCAGTACTTC.

This rearrangement joins TRBV2 to TRBJ2-3, with D hard to call. Germline values: CDR1 SNHLY, CDR2 FYNNEI. V gave up 4 bases and J gave up 0 bases, with 17 bases separating them. The CDR3 is made up of 17 amino acids. The DNA for the CDR3 is TGTGCCAGCAGTGGGCCCGGTGGGCCTAAAAGCACAGATACGCAGTATTTT. It codes for CASSGPGGPKSTDTQYF.

This clone turned up a few times. V gene TRBV11-2 combines with J gene TRBJ1-6; D not certain. The ends were cut back, 5 bases at V and 4 bases at J, with 12 bases in the middle. The germline gives CDR1 SGHAT, CDR2 FQNNGV. The CDR3 loop spans 15 amino acids. The CDR3 here is CASSPGRRYNSPLHF. The CDR3 nucleotides are TGTGCCAGCAGCCCAGGACGGAGGTATAATTCACCCCTCCACTTT.

The chain joins TRBV7-8 to TRBJ1-4; tentatively, D is TRBD1 (6 bases). Deletions cut 5 bases from V and 7 bases from J, with 20 bases between. Germline CDR1 SGHVS, CDR2 FQNEAQ. The CDR3 has 16 amino acids. This CDR3 reads CASSRGEGKGGEKLFF. The CDR3 DNA is TGTGCCAGCAGCCGAGGGGAGGGTAAAGGGGGTGAAAAACTGTTTTTT.

The CDR3 sequence: CASSPLRGTAYEQYF. CDR3 DNA: TGTGCCAGCAGCCCCTTGAGGGGGACAGCCTACGAGCAGTACTTC. V usage is TRBV11-2 and J usage is TRBJ2-7, with TRBD1 identical over 7 bases. V lost 5 bases and J lost 2; bases outside the gene matches: 9. Germline CDR1 is SGHAT and CDR2 is FQNNGV. This CDR3 comprises 15 residues.

The chain couples TRBV7-9 to TRBJ2-7; D gene unclear. The germline V gene has CDR1 SEHNR and CDR2 FQNEAQ (reference sequence). The CDR3 sequence is 16 residues long. The V gene lost 6 bases and the J gene lost 0 bases, with 18 bases spanning the gap. The CDR3 reads CASRLRSAFPSYEQYF. The CDR3 DNA reads as TGTGCCAGCAGGTTGCGGTCGGCATTTCCCTCCTACGAGCAGTACTTC.

The V call is TRBV24-1, the J call TRBJ2-2, with D unclear. Germline loops: CDR1 KGHDR, CDR2 SFDVKD. V was pared by 1 base and J by 0 bases, with 5 bases between. This CDR3 has 15 residues. The CDR3 DNA sequence: TGTGCCACCAGTGATTTAAGGTCGAACACCGGGGAGCTGTTTTTT. It specifies CATSDLRSNTGELFF.

The gene calls are TRBV7-9 and TRBJ1-3; tentatively, D is TRBD1 (6 bases). The CDR3 sequence is 15 residues long. V was pared by 3 bases and J by 5 bases, with 14 bases between. Germline-derived CDR1 and CDR2 are SEHNR and FQNEAQ (reference sequence). This chain's CDR3 is CASSFATGQRNTIYF. DNA for the CDR3: TGTGCCAGCAGCTTTGCCACAGGGCAAAGAAACACCATATATTTT.

The rearrangement uses TRBV5-6 and TRBJ1-3; D is unresolved. CDR3 length: 11 residues. Per germline, CDR1 SGHDT and CDR2 YYEEEE. V was clipped by 1 base and J by 5 bases, with 1 base between them. The CDR3 protein is CASSLRNTIYF. In DNA, the CDR3 is TGTGCCAGCAGCTTGAGAAACACCATATATTTT.

V and J are TRBV12-3 or TRBV12-4 and TRBJ2-7; 8 bases line up with TRBD1. The CDR3 is 13 amino acids. The V segment lost 7 bases and the J segment 6 bases; nucleotides outside the gene matches: 8. For the CDR3, the DNA is TGTGCCAGCAAGGGACAGGCAATAAGCGAGCAGTACTTC. It codes for CASKGQAISEQYF.

V is TRBV5-4 and J is TRBJ2-5; D perhaps matches TRBD2 (6 bases). The germline CDR1 and CDR2 sequences are SGHNT and YYREEE (reference sequence). V lost 3 bases and J lost 5, with 17 bases in between. The CDR3 loop spans 15 amino acids. CDR3 sequence (DNA): TGTGCCAGCAGCTCGCGGGCCGGGGGTGGCGAGACCCAGTACTTC. This sequence encodes CASSSRAGGGETQYF.

With regard to this clone: In the same sample, other DNA sequences code for this CDR3. V is TRBV19 and J is TRBJ1-1; D is unclear. CDR1 and CDR2 from the germline V gene are LNHDA and SQIVND (reference sequence). V lost 3 bases and J 0 bases, leaving 8 bases between the germline ends. The CDR3 covers 14 residues. CDR3: CASSMREMNTEAFF. The CDR3 nucleotides are TGTGCCAGTAGTATGCGAGAAATGAACACTGAAGCTTTCTTT.